A selection of T cell receptor beta chains follows, all from one sample in a study of CD8+ T cells in alopecia areata. Clones were sequenced by immunoSEQ multiplex PCR, and TCRdb holds only the in-frame ones, with some missing. In the table there are 120,000 to 150,000 clones, 47% of which are singletons. Material: CD4+ T cells sorted from blood. These TCRs come from a human donor with alopecia areata. The CDR3 runs from the conserved cysteine through the conserved F or W. The D gene is left open where the match is weak. The size of a clone is reported for some rows only, either as once, few or many, or as a class for expanded clones.

V gene,J gene,D gene,clone size,CDR3 DNA,CDR3 protein
TRBV9,TRBJ2-1,NA,NA,TGTGCCAGTAGGAGGACTGCTAGCTCCTACAATGAGCAGTTCTTC,CASRRTASSYNEQFF
TRBV29-1,TRBJ2-7,NA,few,TGCAGCATTTGGAGGGCAGGGGGTACTCCTCCCCACGAGCAGTACTTC,CSIWRAGGTPPHEQYF
TRBV30,TRBJ1-2,NA,few,TGTGCCTGGAGACCGGACAACATAGGTGGCTACACCTTC,CAWRPDNIGGYTF
TRBV29-1,TRBJ2-7,TRBD1,few,TGCAGCGTTGGTGCGGACAGGGTCGGCGAGCAGTACTTC,CSVGADRVGEQYF
TRBV5-1,TRBJ2-1,TRBD2,once,TGCGCCAGCAGCTTTTCTAGCGGAGCTCGCTACAATGAGCAGTTCTTC,CASSFSSGARYNEQFF
TRBV27,TRBJ2-5,TRBD2,NA,TGTGCCAGCGGATTTGCGGGGAGGGCCTTCGCGCAGACCCAGTACTTC,CASGFAGRAFAQTQYF
TRBV23-1,TRBJ1-1,TRBD1,few,TGCGCCAGCAGTCAGCGGGGGACAGAGGACACTGAAGCTTTCTTT,CASSQRGTEDTEAFF
TRBV5-1,TRBJ1-2,NA,NA,TGCGCCAGCAGCCTCCCGACGGGCCTAGGAGGCTACACCTTC,CASSLPTGLGGYTF
TRBV19,TRBJ2-3,TRBD1,few,TGTGCCAGTAAAGTATCTCCAGGGGGCCCAGATACGCAGTATTTT,CASKVSPGGPDTQYF
TRBV2,TRBJ2-5,NA,NA,TGTGCCAGCAGCAATAAGAGATCCCAAGAGACCCAGTACTTC,CASSNKRSQETQYF
TRBV4-1,TRBJ1-3,NA,NA,TGCGCCAGCAGCCAAGCGGGGTCGGGATCCGGAAACACCATATATTTT,CASSQAGSGSGNTIYF